These 14 T cell receptor beta chains originate from one sample sequenced in a study of cytomegalovirus exposure and HLA in healthy donors. Profiled with immunoSEQ multiplex PCR; TCRdb holds only in-frame clones, not every one. The table has 50,000 to 65,000 clones, 75% to 90% seen once. Sample: PBMCs. Receptors were obtained from a woman aged 18-35 years in good health and CMV-seronegative.

The V call is TRBV27, the J call TRBJ2-1; D is unresolved. The CDR3 loop spans 14 amino acids. The germline V gene encodes CDR1 MNHEY and CDR2 SMNVEV (reference sequence). Trimming took 9 bases from V and 8 from J, leaving 20 bases between them. CDR3 nucleotide sequence: TGTGCCAGTCGAGTGGTGGTAGTAACCGATGAGCAGTTCTTC. It is translated as CASRVVVVTDEQFF.

The CDR3 sequence: CASSRQSTDTQYF. The CDR3 DNA is TGTGCCAGTAGTCGACAGAGCACAGATACGCAGTATTTT. This sequence joins TRBV19 and TRBJ2-3, with D possibly being TRBD1 (5 bases). Germline V gene sequence: CDR1 LNHDA, CDR2 SQIVND (reference sequence). The V end lost 5 bases, the J end lost 0 bases, and 6 bases lay between the germline ends. This CDR3 is built from 13 residues.

The V and J genes are TRBV25-1 and TRBJ2-4; a possible D gene is TRBD2 (7 bases). CDR3 length: 15 residues. V lost 4 bases and J lost 6, with 16 bases in between. Germline values: CDR1 MGHDK, CDR2 SYGVNS. The DNA of the CDR3 is TGTGCCAGCAGTGGGGGGGGGCAGGGGAGAAACATTCAGTACTTC. Residues: CASSGGGQGRNIQYF.

The V gene is TRBV9, the J gene TRBJ2-1; 8 bases line up with TRBD2. This CDR3 spans 14 amino acids. Losses at the gene ends were 2 bases for V and 7 bases for J; bases not matched to a gene: 5. CDR1 and CDR2 (germline): SGDLS, YYNGEE. As DNA, the CDR3 is TGTGCCAGCAGCGTGCCGGGACTAGAAAATGAGCAGTTCTTC. It specifies CASSVPGLENEQFF.

J is TRBJ2-7 and V is TRBV28, with TRBD2 matching 10 bases. There are 13 residues in the CDR3. CDR1 and CDR2 from the germline V gene are MDHEN and SYDVKM. V dropped 6 bases and J dropped 7; count of bases not matched to a gene: 6. The CDR3 nucleotides read TGTGCCAGCAGACTTAGCGGGGGGTTAGAGCAGTACTTC. Protein: CASRLSGGLEQYF.

This clone was recorded only once. The chain uses TRBV7-6 and TRBJ2-1; D perhaps matches TRBD2 (5 bases). The CDR3 has 15 amino acids. Trimming removed 4 bases at V and 3 bases at J, with 13 bases between. CDR1 is SGHVS, CDR2 FNYEAQ, per germline. The CDR3 region has the DNA TGTGCCAGCAGCTCGCTTCCTGACTACTACAATGAGCAGTTCTTC. Encoded protein: CASSSLPDYYNEQFF.

This clone was counted a single time. The CDR3 sequence is CASSFSGWGDIQYF. CDR3 DNA: TGTGCCAGCAGCTTCTCGGGGTGGGGAGACATTCAGTACTTC. This rearrangement joins TRBV5-6 to TRBJ2-4, with D possibly being TRBD2 (5 bases). The germline V and J ends were trimmed by 2 bases and 8 bases, with 14 bases remaining between them. The CDR3 is 14 residues long. Germline CDR1 is SGHDT and CDR2 is YYEEEE.

V and J are TRBV4-1 and TRBJ1-4, with TRBD1 as a possible D gene (6 bases). CDR1 and CDR2 from the germline V gene are MGHRA and YSYEKL. CDR3 length: 13 amino acids. Trimming took 3 bases from V and 12 from J, leaving 14 bases between them. The CDR3 loop is CASSQGASRELFF. The CDR3, as DNA: TGCGCCAGCAGCCAGGGGGCTTCCCGGGAACTGTTTTTT.

This clone was counted only a few times. This sequence joins TRBV9 and TRBJ2-7; TRBD2 agrees at 13 bases. CDR1 and CDR2 from the germline V gene are SGDLS and YYNGEE. Trimming removed 3 bases from V and 7 bases from J; junction bases left unmatched: 4. This CDR3 is 14 amino acids long. The CDR3 loop reads CASSEGLAGYEQYF. Written as DNA, the CDR3 is TGTGCCAGCAGCGAGGGACTAGCGGGATATGAGCAGTACTTC. The entire variable domain, with the rest obtained from reference TRBV9 and TRBJ2-7, is as follows: DSGVTQTPKHLITATGQRVTLRCSPRSGDLSVYWYQQSLDQGLQFLIQYYNGEERAKGNILERFSAQQFPDLHSELNLSSLELGDSALYFCASSEGLAGYEQYFGPGTRLTVT.

The chain employs TRBV6-5 and TRBJ1-5; 7 bases match TRBD1. The CDR3 has 15 amino acids. Unmatched junction bases numbered 5, after V lost 5 bases and J lost 1 base. CDR1 and CDR2 (germline): MNHEY, SVGAGI. The CDR3 reads CASSVGQVSNQPQHF. The CDR3 nucleotides are TGTGCCAGCAGTGTAGGACAGGTCAGCAATCAGCCCCAGCATTTT.

CDR3 nucleotides: TGTGCCAGCATCCGGACAGAAATGAACACTGAAGCTTTCTTT. Its protein product is CASIRTEMNTEAFF. The genes are TRBV28 and TRBJ1-1; tentative D call: TRBD1 (6 bases). CDR3 length: 14 residues. The V gene's germline CDR1 is MDHEN and CDR2 SYDVKM. The V gene lost 7 bases and the J gene lost 0 bases, with 12 bases spanning the gap.

The V gene is TRBV13, the J gene TRBJ2-2; D is unclear. CDR1 is PRHDT and CDR2 is FYEKMQ in the germline V gene (reference sequence). With 8 bases removed from V and 7 bases from J, the gap between germline ends came to 11 bases. The CDR3 covers 12 residues. The CDR3 protein is CASSEVDGELFF. The CDR3 nucleotides are TGTGCCAGCTCAGAGGTAGACGGGGAGCTGTTTTTT.

The gene calls are TRBV6-6 and TRBJ2-7, with 8 bases lining up with TRBD1. This CDR3 comprises 14 residues. Germline trimming cut 5 bases from V and 3 bases from J; bases unmatched to any gene: 6. Per germline, CDR1 MNHNY and CDR2 SVGAGI (reference sequence). CDR3 nucleotides: TGTGCCAGCAGTCCGCGACAGGGGAGCTACGAGCAGTACTTC. Translated: CASSPRQGSYEQYF.

The DNA of the CDR3 is TGTGCCAGCAGCTTAGTTGGCGGGGGAGCAGATACGCAGTATTTT. This gives the protein CASSLVGGGADTQYF. The chain carries TRBV11-2 and TRBJ2-3; the match to TRBD2 covers 7 bases. Losses at the gene ends were 1 base for V and 4 bases for J; bases not matched to a gene: 5. Germline V CDR1 and CDR2: SGHAT, FQNNGV. The CDR3 totals 15 residues.